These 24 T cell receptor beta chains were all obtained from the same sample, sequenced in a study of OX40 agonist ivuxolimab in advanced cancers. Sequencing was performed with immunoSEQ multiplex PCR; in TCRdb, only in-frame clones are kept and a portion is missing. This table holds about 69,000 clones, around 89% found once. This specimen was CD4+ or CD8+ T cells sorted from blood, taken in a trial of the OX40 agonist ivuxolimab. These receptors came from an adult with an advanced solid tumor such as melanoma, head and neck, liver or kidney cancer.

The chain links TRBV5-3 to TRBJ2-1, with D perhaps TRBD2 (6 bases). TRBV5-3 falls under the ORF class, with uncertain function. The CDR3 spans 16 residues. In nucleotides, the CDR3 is TGTGCAGTTCCCAAGCCCGGGGGAGCGGCCTACAATGAGCAGTTCTTC. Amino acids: CAVPKPGGAAYNEQFF.

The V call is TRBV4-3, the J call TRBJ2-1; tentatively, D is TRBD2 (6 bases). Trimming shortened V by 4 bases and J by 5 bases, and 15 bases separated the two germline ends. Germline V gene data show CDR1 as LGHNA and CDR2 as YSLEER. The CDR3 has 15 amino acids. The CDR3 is CASSPGTRGNNEQFF. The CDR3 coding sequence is TGCGCCAGCAGCCCAGGGACCCGGGGGAACAATGAGCAGTTCTTC.

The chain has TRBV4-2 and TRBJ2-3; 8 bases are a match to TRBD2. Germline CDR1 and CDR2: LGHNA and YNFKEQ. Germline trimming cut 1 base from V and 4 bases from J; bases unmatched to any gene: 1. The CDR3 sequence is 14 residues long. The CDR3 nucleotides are TGTGCCAGCAGCCAAGTAGCGGGATCAGATACGCAGTATTTT. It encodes CASSQVAGSDTQYF.

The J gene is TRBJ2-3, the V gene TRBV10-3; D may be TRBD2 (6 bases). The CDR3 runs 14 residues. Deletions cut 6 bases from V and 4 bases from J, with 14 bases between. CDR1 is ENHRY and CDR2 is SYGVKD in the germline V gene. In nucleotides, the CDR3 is TGTGCCATCAGGGCCTATGGCGGGGCAGATACGCAGTATTTT. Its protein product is CAIRAYGGADTQYF.

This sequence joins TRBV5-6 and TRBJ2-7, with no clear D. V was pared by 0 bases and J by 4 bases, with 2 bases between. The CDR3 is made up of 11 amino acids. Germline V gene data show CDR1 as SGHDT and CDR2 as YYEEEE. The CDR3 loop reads CASSLEYEQYF. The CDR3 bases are TGTGCCAGCAGCTTGGAGTACGAGCAGTACTTC.

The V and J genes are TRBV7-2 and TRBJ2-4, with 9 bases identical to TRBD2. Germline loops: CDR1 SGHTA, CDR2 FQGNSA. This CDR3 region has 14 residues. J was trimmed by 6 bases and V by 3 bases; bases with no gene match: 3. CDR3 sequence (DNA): TGTGCCAGCAGCTTGGGACTAGCTTCAAACATTCAGTACTTC. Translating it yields CASSLGLASNIQYF. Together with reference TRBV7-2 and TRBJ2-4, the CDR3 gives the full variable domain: GAGVSQSPSNKVTEKGKDVELRCDPISGHTALYWYRQSLGQGLEFLIYFQGNSAPDKSGLPSDRFSAERTGGSVSTLTIQRTQQEDSAVYLCASSLGLASNIQYFGAGTRLSVL.

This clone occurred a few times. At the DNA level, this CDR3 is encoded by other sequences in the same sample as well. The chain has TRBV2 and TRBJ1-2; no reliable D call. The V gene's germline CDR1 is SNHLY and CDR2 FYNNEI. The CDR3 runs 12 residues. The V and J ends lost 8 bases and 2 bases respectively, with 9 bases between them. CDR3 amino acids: CASSASNYGYTF. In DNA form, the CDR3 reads TGTGCCAGCTCGGCCTCCAACTATGGCTACACCTTC.

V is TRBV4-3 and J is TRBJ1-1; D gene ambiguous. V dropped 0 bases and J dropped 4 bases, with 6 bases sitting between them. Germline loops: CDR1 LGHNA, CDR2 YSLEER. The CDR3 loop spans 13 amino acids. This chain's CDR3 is CASSQDTGTEAFF. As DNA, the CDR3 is TGCGCCAGCAGCCAAGATACGGGCACTGAAGCTTTCTTT.

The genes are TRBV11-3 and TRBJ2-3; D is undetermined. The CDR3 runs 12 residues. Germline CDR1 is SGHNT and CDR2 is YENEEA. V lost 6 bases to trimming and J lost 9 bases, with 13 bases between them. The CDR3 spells CASRDSPKTQYF. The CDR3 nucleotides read TGTGCCAGCAGGGATTCACCAAAAACGCAGTATTTT.

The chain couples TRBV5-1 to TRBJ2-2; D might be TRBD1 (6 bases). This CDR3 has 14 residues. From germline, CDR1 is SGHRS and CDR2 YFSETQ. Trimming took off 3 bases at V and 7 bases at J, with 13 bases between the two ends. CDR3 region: CASSSIQGSGELFF. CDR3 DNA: TGCGCCAGCAGCTCGATTCAGGGGAGCGGGGAGCTGTTTTTT.

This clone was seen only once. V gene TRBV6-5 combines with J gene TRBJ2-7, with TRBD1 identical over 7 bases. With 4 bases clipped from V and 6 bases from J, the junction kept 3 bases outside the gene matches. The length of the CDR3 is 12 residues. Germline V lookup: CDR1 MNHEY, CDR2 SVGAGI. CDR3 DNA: TGTGCCAGCAGTTCACAGGGGAGCGAGCAGTACTTC. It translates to CASSSQGSEQYF.

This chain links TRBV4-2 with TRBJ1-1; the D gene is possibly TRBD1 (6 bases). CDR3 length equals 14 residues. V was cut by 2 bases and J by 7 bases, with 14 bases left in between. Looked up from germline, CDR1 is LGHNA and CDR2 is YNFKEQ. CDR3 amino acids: CASSQLNRVDEAFF. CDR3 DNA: TGTGCCAGCAGCCAACTCAACAGGGTTGATGAAGCTTTCTTT.

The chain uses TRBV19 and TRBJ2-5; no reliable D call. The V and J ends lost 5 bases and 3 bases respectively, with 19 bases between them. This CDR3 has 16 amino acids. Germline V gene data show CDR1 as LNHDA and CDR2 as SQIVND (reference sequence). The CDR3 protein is CASSRIPWTEKETQYF. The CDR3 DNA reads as TGTGCCAGTAGTCGCATCCCCTGGACGGAAAAAGAGACCCAGTACTTC.

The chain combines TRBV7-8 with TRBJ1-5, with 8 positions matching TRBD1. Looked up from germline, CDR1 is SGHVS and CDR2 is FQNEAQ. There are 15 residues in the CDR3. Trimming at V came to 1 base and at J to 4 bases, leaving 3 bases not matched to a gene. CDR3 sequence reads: CASSLGQGRNQPQHF. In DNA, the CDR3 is TGTGCCAGCAGCTTAGGACAGGGGAGAAATCAGCCCCAGCATTTT.

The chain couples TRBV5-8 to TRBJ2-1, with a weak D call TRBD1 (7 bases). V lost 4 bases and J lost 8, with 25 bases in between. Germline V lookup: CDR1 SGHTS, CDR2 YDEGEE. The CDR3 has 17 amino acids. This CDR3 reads CASSPRQGQDGRHEQFF. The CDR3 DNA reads TGTGCCAGCAGCCCTAGACAGGGTCAGGACGGGAGACATGAGCAGTTCTTC.

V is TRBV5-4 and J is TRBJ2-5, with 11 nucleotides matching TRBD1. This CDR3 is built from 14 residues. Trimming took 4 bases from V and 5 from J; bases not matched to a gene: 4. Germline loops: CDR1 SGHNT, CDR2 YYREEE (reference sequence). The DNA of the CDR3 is TGTGCCAGCAGCCGCGGGACAGGGGGGGAGACCCAGTACTTC. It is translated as CASSRGTGGETQYF. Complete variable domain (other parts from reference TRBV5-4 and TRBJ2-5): ETGVTQSPTHLIKTRGQQVTLRCSSQSGHNTVSWYQQALGQGPQFIFQYYREEENGRGNFPPRFSGLQFPNYSSELNVNALELDDSALYLCASSRGTGGETQYFGPGTRLLVL.

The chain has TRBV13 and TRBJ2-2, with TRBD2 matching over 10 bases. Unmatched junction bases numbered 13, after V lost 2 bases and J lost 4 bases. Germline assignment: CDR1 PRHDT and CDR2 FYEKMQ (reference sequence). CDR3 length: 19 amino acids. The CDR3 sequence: CASSLSPGVAGGGTGELFF. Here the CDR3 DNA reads TGTGCCAGCAGCTTATCCCCCGGGGTAGCGGGAGGAGGCACCGGGGAGCTGTTTTTT.

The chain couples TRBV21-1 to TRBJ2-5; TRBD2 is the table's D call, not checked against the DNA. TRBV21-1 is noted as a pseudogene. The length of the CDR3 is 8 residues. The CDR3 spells CASREGYF. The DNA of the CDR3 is TGTGCCAGCCGAGAGGGGTACTTC.

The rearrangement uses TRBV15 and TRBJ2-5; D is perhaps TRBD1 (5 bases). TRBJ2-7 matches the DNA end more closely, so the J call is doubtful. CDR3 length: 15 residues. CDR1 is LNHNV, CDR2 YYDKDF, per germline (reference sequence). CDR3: CATSRERQTLYEQYF. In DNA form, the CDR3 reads TGTGCCACCAGCAGGGAGAGACAGACACTCTACGAGCAGTACTTC.

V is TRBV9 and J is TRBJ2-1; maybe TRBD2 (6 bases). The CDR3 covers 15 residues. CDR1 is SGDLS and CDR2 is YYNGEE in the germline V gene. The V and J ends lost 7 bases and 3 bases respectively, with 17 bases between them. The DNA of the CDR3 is TGTGCCAGCGGTCGTACGGGAGTGTTCTACAATGAGCAGTTCTTC. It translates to CASGRTGVFYNEQFF.

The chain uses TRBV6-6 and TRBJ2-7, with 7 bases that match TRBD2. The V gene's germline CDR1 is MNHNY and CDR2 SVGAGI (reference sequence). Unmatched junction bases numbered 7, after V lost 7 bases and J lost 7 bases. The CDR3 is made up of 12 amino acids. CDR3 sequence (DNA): TGTGCCAGCACCTCGACTAGCTATGAGCAGTACTTC. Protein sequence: CASTSTSYEQYF.

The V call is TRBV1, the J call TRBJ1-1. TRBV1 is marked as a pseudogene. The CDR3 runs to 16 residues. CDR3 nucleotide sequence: TGCACAGAGCGCGGGGCAGGGCCTGGCAAGAACACTGAAGCTTTCTTT. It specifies CTERGAGPGKNTEAFF.

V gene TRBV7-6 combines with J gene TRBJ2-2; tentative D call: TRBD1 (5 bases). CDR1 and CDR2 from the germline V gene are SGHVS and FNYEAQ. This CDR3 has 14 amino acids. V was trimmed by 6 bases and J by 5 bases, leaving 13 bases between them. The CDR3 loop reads CASRRSTGTGELFF. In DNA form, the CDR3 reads TGTGCCAGCAGGAGAAGCACAGGAACCGGGGAGCTGTTTTTT.

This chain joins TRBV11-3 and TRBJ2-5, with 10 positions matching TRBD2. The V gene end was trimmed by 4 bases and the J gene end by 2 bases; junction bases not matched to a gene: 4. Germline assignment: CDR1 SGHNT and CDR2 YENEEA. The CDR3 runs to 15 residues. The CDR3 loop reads CASSSSGRGQETQYF. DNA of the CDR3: TGTGCCAGCAGCTCCAGCGGGAGGGGGCAAGAGACCCAGTACTTC.